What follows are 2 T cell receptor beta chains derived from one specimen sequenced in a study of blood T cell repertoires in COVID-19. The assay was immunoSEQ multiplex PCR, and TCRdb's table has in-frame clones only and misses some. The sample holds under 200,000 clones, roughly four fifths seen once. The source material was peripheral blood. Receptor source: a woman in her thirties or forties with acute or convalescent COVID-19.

The CDR3 sequence: CASSAVLREQYF. The DNA for the CDR3 is TGTGCCAGCTCAGCAGTACTGAGGGAGCAGTACTTC. The gene calls are TRBV2 and TRBJ2-7; D remains ambiguous. V dropped 8 bases and J dropped 7 bases, with 15 bases sitting between them. Germline lookup yields CDR1 SNHLY and CDR2 FYNNEI. The CDR3 loop spans 12 amino acids.

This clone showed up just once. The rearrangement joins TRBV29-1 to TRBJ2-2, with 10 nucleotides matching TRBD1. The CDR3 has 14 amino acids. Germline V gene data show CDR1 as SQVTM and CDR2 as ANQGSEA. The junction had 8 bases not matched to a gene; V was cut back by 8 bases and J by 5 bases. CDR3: CSYSSGQGTGELFF. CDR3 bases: TGCAGCTATTCCTCGGGACAGGGGACCGGGGAGCTGTTTTTT.